The clone carrying this TCR beta chain was found once. The V gene lost 9 bases and the J gene lost 0 bases, with 13 bases spanning the gap. In germline, CDR1 is KGHDR, CDR2 SFDVKD. The CDR3 is 15 amino acids. The source of the sample is a study of blood T cell repertoires in COVID-19. Study-level information: COVID-19 samples, acute and convalescent, were from the United States, Italy and Spain.

Profiled with immunoSEQ multiplex PCR; TCRdb holds only in-frame clones, not every one. The sample consists of around 250,000 clones, roughly 84% of them appearing once. This sequence was found in a woman under 30 with acute or convalescent COVID-19. The sample consisted of peripheral blood. The chain employs TRBV24-1 and TRBJ2-2, with D possibly being TRBD2 (5 bases). The CDR3 loop is CATPSGEPNTGELFF. CDR3 nucleotide sequence: TGTGCCACCCCCAGCGGAGAGCCGAACACCGGGGAGCTGTTTTTT.